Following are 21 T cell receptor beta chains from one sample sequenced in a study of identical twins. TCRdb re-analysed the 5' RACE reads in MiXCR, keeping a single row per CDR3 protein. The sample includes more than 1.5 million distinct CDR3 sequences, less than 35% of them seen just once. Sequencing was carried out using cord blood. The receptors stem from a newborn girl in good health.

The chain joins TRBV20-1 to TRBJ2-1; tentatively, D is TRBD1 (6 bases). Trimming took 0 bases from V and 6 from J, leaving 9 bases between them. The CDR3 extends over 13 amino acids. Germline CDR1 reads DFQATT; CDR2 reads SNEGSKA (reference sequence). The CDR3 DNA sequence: TGCAGTGCTAGAGATAACAGGGTCAATGAGCAGTTCTTC. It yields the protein CSARDNRVNEQFF.

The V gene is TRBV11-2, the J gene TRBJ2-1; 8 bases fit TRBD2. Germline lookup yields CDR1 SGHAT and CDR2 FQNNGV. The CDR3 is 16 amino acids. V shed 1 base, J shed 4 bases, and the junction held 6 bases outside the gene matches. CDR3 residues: CASSLAGGLAYNEQFF. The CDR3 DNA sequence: TGTGCCAGCAGCTTAGCGGGGGGGCTCGCATACAATGAGCAGTTCTTC. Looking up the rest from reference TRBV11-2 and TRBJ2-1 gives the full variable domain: EAGVAQSPRYKIIEKRQSVAFWCNPISGHATLYWYQQILGQGPKLLIQFQNNGVVDDSQLPKDRFSAERLKGVDSTLKIQPAKLEDSAVYLCASSLAGGLAYNEQFFGPGTRLTVL.

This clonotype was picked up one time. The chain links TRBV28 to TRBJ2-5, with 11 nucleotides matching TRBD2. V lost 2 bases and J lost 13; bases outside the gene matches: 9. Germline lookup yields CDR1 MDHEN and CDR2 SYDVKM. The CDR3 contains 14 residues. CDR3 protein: CASSLGLAGPRRYF. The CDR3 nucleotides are TGTGCCAGCAGTTTAGGACTAGCGGGTCCTAGGCGGTACTTC.

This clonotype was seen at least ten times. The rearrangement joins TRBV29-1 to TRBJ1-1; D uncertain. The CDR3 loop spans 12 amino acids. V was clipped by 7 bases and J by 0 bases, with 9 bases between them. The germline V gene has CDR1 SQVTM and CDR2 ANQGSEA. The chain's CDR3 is CSALTVNTEAFF. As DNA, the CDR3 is TGCAGCGCCCTTACAGTGAACACTGAAGCTTTCTTT.

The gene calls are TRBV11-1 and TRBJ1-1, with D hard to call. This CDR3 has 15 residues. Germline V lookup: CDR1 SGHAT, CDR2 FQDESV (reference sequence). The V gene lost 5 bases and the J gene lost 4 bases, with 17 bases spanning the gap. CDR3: CASSAGVGVTTEAFF. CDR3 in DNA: TGTGCCAGCAGCGCAGGAGTAGGCGTGACCACTGAAGCTTTCTTT.

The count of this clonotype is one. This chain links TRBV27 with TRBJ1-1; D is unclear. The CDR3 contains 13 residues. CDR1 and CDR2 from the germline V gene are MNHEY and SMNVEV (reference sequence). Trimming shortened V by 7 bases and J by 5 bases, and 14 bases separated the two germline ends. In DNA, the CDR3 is TGTGCCAGCAATTTCCATGGAGGGACTGAAGCTTTCTTT. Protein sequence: CASNFHGGTEAFF.

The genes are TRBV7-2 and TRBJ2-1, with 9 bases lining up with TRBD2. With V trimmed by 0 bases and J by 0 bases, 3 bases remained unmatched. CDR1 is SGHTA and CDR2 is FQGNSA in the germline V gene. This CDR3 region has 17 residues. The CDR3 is CASSLASSGASYNEQFF. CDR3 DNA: TGTGCCAGCAGCTTAGCCTCTAGCGGGGCCTCCTACAATGAGCAGTTCTTC.

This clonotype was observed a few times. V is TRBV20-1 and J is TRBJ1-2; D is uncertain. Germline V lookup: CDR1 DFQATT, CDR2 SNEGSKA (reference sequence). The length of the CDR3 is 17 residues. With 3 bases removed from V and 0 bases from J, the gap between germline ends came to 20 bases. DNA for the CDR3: TGCAGTGCTAGGACCCCCCGCCGGACGGACGCTAACTATGGCTACACCTTC. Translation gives CSARTPRRTDANYGYTF.

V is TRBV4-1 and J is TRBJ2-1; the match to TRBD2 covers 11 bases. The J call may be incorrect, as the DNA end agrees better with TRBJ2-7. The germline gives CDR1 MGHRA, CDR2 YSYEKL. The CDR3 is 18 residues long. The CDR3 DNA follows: TGCGCCAGCAGCCAGGACCCGGGACTAGCGGAAATCTACAATGAGCAGTACTTC. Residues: CASSQDPGLAEIYNEQYF.

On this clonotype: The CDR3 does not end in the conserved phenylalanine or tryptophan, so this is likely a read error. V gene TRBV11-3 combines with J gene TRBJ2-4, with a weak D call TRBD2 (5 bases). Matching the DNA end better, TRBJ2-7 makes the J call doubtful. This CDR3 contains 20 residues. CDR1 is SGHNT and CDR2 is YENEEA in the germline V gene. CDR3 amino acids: CASSLDCRVWRSWAGTEQYL. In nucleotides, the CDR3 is TGTGCCAGCAGCTTAGATTGTCGCGTTTGGAGGAGCTGGGCTGGCACCGAGCAGTACTTA.

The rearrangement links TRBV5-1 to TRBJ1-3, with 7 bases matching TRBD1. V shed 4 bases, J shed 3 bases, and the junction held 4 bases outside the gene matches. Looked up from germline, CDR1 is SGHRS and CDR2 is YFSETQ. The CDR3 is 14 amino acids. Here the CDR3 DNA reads TGCGCCAGCAGCCCGGGACAGCTTGGAAACACCATATATTTT. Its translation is CASSPGQLGNTIYF.

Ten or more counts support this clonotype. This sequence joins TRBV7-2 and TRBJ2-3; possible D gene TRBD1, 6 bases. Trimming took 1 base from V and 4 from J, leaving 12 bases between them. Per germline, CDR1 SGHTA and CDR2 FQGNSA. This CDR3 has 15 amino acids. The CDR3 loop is CASSLVRGRADTQYF. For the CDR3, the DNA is TGTGCCAGCAGCTTAGTCAGGGGTCGCGCAGATACGCAGTATTTT.

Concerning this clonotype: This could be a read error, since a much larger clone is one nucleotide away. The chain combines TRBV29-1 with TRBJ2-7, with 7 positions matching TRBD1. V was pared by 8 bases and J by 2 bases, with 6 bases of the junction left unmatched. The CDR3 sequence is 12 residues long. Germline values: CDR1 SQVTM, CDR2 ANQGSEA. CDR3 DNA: TGCAGCATTAGAGGACAGGCCTACGAGCAGTACTTC. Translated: CSIRGQAYEQYF.

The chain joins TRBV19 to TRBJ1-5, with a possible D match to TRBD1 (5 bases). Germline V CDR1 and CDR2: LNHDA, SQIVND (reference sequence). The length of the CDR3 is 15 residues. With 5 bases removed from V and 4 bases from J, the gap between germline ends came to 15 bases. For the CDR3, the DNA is TGTGCCAGTAGTCCCCTGGCAGGGCATAATCAGCCCCAGCATTTT. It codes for CASSPLAGHNQPQHF.

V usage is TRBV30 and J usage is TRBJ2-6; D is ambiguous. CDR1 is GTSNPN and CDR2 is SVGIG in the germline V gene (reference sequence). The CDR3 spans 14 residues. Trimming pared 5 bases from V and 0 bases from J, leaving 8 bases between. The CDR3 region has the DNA TGTGCCTGGGGCAGAGTCTCTGGGGCCAACGTCCTGACTTTC. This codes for CAWGRVSGANVLTF.

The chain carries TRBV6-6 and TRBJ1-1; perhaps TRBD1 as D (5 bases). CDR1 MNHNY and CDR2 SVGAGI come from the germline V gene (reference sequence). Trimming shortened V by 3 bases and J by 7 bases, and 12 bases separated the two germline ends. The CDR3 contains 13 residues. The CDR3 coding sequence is TGTGCCAGCAGTTATAAACGACAGTTTGAAGCTTTCTTT. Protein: CASSYKRQFEAFF.

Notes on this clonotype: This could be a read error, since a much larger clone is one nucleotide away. The CDR3 sequence: CSARDPGRKTQYF. CDR3 nucleotides: TGCAGTGCTAGAGATCCCGGGAGGAAGACCCAGTACTTC. The V call is TRBV20-1, the J call TRBJ2-5, with TRBD2 matching 7 bases. The CDR3 is 13 amino acids. V shed 0 bases and J 6 bases; nucleotides not matched to a gene: 4. In germline, CDR1 is DFQATT, CDR2 SNEGSKA (reference sequence).

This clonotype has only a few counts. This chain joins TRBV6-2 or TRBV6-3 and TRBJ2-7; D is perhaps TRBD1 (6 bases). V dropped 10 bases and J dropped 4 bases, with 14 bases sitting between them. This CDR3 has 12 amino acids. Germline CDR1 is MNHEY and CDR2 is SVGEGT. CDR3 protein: CATTGRSYEQYF. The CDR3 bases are TGTGCCACCACAGGGAGATCATACGAGCAGTACTTC.

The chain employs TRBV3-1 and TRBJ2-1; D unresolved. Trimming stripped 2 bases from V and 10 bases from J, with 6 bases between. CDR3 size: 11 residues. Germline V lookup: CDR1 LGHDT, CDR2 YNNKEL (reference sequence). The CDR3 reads CASSQTPEQFF. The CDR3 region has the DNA TGTGCCAGCAGCCAAACACCAGAGCAGTTCTTC.

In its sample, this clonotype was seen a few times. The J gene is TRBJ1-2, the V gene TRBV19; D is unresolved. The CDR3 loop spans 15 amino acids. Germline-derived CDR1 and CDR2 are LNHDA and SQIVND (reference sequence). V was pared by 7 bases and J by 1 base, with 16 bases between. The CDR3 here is CASNLGGSLNYGYTF. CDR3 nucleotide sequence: TGTGCCAGTAATCTGGGCGGCAGCCTTAACTATGGCTACACCTTC. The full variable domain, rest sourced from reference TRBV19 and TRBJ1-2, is DGGITQSPKYLFRKEGQNVTLSCEQNLNHDAMYWYRQDPGQGLRLIYYSQIVNDFQKGDIAEGYSVSREKKESFPLTVTSAQKNPTAFYLCASNLGGSLNYGYTFGSGTRLTVV.

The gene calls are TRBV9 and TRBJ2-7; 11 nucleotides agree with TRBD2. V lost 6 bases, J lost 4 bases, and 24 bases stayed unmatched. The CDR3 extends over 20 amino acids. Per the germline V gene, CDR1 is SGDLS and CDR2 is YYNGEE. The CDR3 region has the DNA TGTGCCAGCATCCTAGGCAGGGAAGGTAGCGGGAGGGCGTCGATTTACGAGCAGTACTTC. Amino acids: CASILGREGSGRASIYEQYF. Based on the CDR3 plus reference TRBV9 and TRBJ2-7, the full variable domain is DSGVTQTPKHLITATGQRVTLRCSPRSGDLSVYWYQQSLDQGLQFLIQYYNGEERAKGNILERFSAQQFPDLHSELNLSSLELGDSALYFCASILGREGSGRASIYEQYFGPGTRLTVT.